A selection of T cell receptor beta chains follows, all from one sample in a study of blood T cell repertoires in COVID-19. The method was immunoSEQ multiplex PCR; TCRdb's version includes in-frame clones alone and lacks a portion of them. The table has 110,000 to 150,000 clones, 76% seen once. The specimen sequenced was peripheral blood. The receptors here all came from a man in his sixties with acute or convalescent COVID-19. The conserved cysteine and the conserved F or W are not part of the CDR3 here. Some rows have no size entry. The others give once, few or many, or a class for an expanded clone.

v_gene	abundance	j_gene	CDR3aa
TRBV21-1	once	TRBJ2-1	ASSKDMTSGRAFSGLSSYNEQF
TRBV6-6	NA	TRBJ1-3	ASSRRDSTTRGGNTIY
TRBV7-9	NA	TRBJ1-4	ASSLVGTENEKLF
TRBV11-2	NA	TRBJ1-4	ASSLFGGAEEKLF
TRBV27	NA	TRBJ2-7	ASSPARTSGMTEQY
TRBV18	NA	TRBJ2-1	ASSSDSRGYNEQF
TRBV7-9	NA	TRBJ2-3	ASSVGLAVNTDTQY
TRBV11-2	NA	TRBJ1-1	ASSITGTGGTEAF
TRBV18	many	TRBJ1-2	ASSPGGAPAYGYT
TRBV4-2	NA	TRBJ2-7	ASSHRTGAYEQY
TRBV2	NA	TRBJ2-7	ASKQSGGQY
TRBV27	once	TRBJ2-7	ASRPVDRYEQY
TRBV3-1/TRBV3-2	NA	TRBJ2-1	ASSHTGTGINEQF
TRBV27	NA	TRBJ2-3	ASSLGQPTDTQY
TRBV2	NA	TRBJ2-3	ASSVGLAGAEDTQY